A single TCR beta chain is shown here with its context. These data belong to a study of blood T cell repertoires in COVID-19. The CDR3 has 17 amino acids. CDR1 is LGHDT, CDR2 YNNKEL, per germline (reference sequence). V shed 2 bases and J 0 bases; nucleotides not matched to a gene: 7. Sequencing was performed with immunoSEQ multiplex PCR; in TCRdb, only in-frame clones are kept and a portion is missing. The sample lists 100,000 to 150,000 clones, 75% to 90% occurring once. This chain connects TRBV3-1 (or the pseudogene TRBV3-2) to TRBJ1-3; TRBD1 matches 7 bases. The TCR was taken from a man in his 60s with COVID-19, enrolled during active disease. Input material: peripheral blood. The CDR3 protein is CASSQSPGQRSGNTIYF. The CDR3 DNA reads as TGTGCCAGCAGCCAATCTCCGGGACAGCGCTCTGGAAACACCATATATTTT.